A selection of T cell receptor beta chains follows, all from one sample in a study of T cell repertoires in ileal Crohn's disease. TCRdb's copy holds only in-frame clones and misses some; the assay was immunoSEQ multiplex PCR. The sample includes 13,000 or so clones, under 80% of them seen just once. Specimen: ileal tissue. All receptors derive from an adult with Crohn's disease. The CDR3 runs from the conserved cysteine through the conserved F or W. Clone size appears in some rows only: once, few, many, or a class for an expanded clone.

size,J,V,CDR3
-,TRBJ1-6,TRBV5-6,CASRSTGEGSPLHF
-,TRBJ2-7,TRBV4-1,CASSQERGGQYEQYF
once,TRBJ1-4,TRBV30,CAWSVIGDLEKLFF
-,TRBJ2-1,TRBV29-1,CSVEHNEQFF
-,TRBJ1-5,TRBV7-2,CASSLDSRGWQPQHF
few,TRBJ1-5,TRBV21-1,CASSPKCPHRSNQPQHF
-,TRBJ1-2,TRBV18,CASSPEAQGNYGYTF
-,TRBJ2-3,TRBV5-1,CASRTVLTDTQYF
once,TRBJ1-2,TRBV16,CASSLGVGEIYGYTF
-,TRBJ1-4,TRBV11-2,CASSFLGQGSEKLFF
-,TRBJ1-6,TRBV13,CASSFKGANNSPLHF
-,TRBJ1-1,TRBV11-3,CASSHGGQGAENTEAFF
-,TRBJ2-5,TRBV9,CASSQNGQRETQYF
-,TRBJ2-5,TRBV6-1,CASRQDPETQYF
-,TRBJ1-2,TRBV7-9,CASSRLDSLANYGYTF
few,TRBJ2-3,TRBV6-6,CASSYSRSGADTQYF
once,TRBJ2-2,TRBV30,CAWRRDREGLFF
few,TRBJ2-1,TRBV14,CASSHWDSETYNEQFF
-,TRBJ1-1,TRBV18,CASSPQGRNTEAFF
once,TRBJ2-5,TRBV4-2,CASSPALLAVETQYF
-,TRBJ2-7,TRBV6-1,CASSPTGDFRNEQYF
once,TRBJ1-6,TRBV30,CAWNPGPRNSPLHF
-,TRBJ2-6,TRBV4-1,CASSQDYMGNGANVLTF
once,TRBJ2-2,TRBV29-1,CSVSHRGVGTGELFF
-,TRBJ1-5,TRBV30,CAWSLARQGAPNQPQHF
-,TRBJ1-2,TRBV5-8,CASSPGTGSEGYTF
-,TRBJ2-5,TRBV29-1,CSVWGQGYGETQYF
-,TRBJ2-2,TRBV7-7,CASSLETVNTGELFF
once,TRBJ2-7,TRBV13,CASSLAASGATTKQYF
-,TRBJ1-2,TRBV7-9,CASSPRPGKPRGGYTF
once,TRBJ1-4,TRBV7-9,CASSSQGATNEKLFF
-,TRBJ2-3,TRBV5-1,CASSLAVGGGDLTDTQYF
-,TRBJ1-5,TRBV4-1,CASSQDPTGGFGQPQHF
-,TRBJ1-1,TRBV7-3,CASSPGDRGTEAFF
few,TRBJ2-7,TRBV11-1,CASSLLQDPYYEQYF
-,TRBJ2-3,TRBV10-3,CAIAQGRDTQYF